Given below is one T cell receptor beta chain in context. The antigen remains undetermined. This sample stems from a study of T cell clonotyping in hematopoietic cell transplantation. General study findings and limits: Pathologically expanded recipient clonotypes increased progressively from day 30 to day 180 as diversity fell. Few recipient clonotypes overlapped donors; over 95% were de novo at given depth.

As to time point: recipient sample about 28 days before transplant, after cytoreduction. Assay: immunoSEQ multiplex PCR; the TCRdb copy retains only in-frame clones and omits some. The sample lists 25,000 to 35,000 clones, about 93% seen once, with around 2.3% in the top ten. CDR1 and CDR2 from the germline V gene are SQVTM and ANQGSEA. Trimming removed 1 base from V and 5 bases from J; junction bases left unmatched: 13. The CDR3 totals 17 residues. Source: peripheral blood mononuclear cells, taken before stem cell transplant. The TCR comes from a man aged 50-59 years with acute myeloid leukemia. Some clones in this sample may be carry-over from other donors' samples. V gene TRBV29-1 combines with J gene TRBJ2-5; 10 bases line up with TRBD2. This CDR3 reads CSVEGVLASGGSETQYF. In DNA form, the CDR3 reads TGCAGCGTTGAAGGCGTGCTGGCTAGCGGGGGTTCGGAGACCCAGTACTTC.